The next 25 T cell receptor beta chains were all read from a single sample in a study of early T cells in non-severe SARS-CoV-2 infection. Via MiXCR, TCRdb re-called the 5' RACE reads, giving one row per CDR3 protein. The sample has around 60,000 distinct CDR3 sequences, roughly a tenth seen once. Sequenced: whole blood. Every receptor here comes from an adult who was a healthcare worker with PCR-confirmed SARS-CoV-2 infection or an uninfected control (not recorded which).

This clonotype came up many times. CDR3 sequence: CASSYERLANEQFF. The CDR3 DNA follows: TGTGCCAGCAGTTACGAACGGCTAGCGAATGAGCAGTTCTTC. V usage is TRBV6-5 and J usage is TRBJ2-1; possibly TRBD2 for D (6 bases). Trimming stripped 2 bases from V and 7 bases from J, with 12 bases between. In germline, CDR1 is MNHEY, CDR2 SVGAGI. This CDR3 has 14 residues.

This clonotype was seen a handful of times. The chain carries TRBV20-1 and TRBJ2-5; the D is unclear. The CDR3 consists of 13 residues. Trimming took 5 bases from V and 2 from J, leaving 12 bases between them. Germline assignment: CDR1 DFQATT and CDR2 SNEGSKA (reference sequence). The CDR3 DNA reads as TGCAGTGCTTCCATCCAGCTTCAAGAGACCCAGTACTTC. Protein sequence: CSASIQLQETQYF.

In this sample, this clonotype turned up many times. The chain joins TRBV29-1 to TRBJ2-7; D gene unclear. Germline values: CDR1 SQVTM, CDR2 ANQGSEA. V was shortened by 6 bases and J by 2 bases, with 8 bases between the two germline ends. CDR3 length: 11 residues. The CDR3 spells CSVSNTYEQYF. In DNA, the CDR3 is TGCAGCGTATCGAATACCTACGAGCAGTACTTC.

The J gene is TRBJ1-1, the V gene TRBV7-2; D is unclear. Trimming removed 1 base at V and 1 base at J, with 10 bases between. The V gene's germline CDR1 is SGHTA and CDR2 FQGNSA. The CDR3 runs 15 residues. CDR3 loop: CASSLVRAGNTEAFF. Here the CDR3 DNA reads TGTGCCAGCAGCTTAGTCCGGGCGGGGAACACTGAAGCTTTCTTT.

This clonotype was counted ten times or more. J is TRBJ2-2 and V is TRBV19; 11 positions agree with TRBD2. This CDR3 is built from 16 residues. Germline trimming cut 6 bases from V and 5 bases from J; bases unmatched to any gene: 8. Germline-derived CDR1 and CDR2 are LNHDA and SQIVND (reference sequence). As DNA, the CDR3 is TGTGCCAGTAGAAGACCCGGGACTAGCGGTACCGGGGAGCTGTTTTTT. It encodes CASRRPGTSGTGELFF.

To note about this clonotype: This sequence may be a read error, since a much larger clone differs from it by one base. The chain has TRBV7-6 and TRBJ2-2, with D tentatively TRBD1 (6 bases). The germline V gene has CDR1 SGHVS and CDR2 FNYEAQ. This CDR3 has 14 residues. With 1 base removed from V and 10 bases from J, the gap between germline ends came to 13 bases. Here the CDR3 reads CASSLGGGVEELFF. Here the CDR3 DNA reads TGTGCCAGCAGCTTAGGAGGGGGTGTCGAGGAGCTGTTTTTT. Full variable domain (missing parts from reference TRBV7-6 and TRBJ2-2): GAGVSQSPRYKVTKRGQDVALRCDPISGHVSLYWYRQALGQGPEFLTYFNYEAQQDKSGLPNDRFSAERPEGSISTLTIQRTEQRDSAMYRCASSLGGGVEELFFGEGSRLTVL.

The gene calls are TRBV12-3 or TRBV12-4 and TRBJ1-6; D may be TRBD1 (6 bases). The CDR3 is made up of 14 amino acids. With 3 bases removed from V and 9 bases from J, the gap between germline ends came to 12 bases. CDR3 sequence (DNA): TGTGCCAGCAGTTTGGGGGCTCTGGCTTCACCCCTCCACTTT. Translation gives CASSLGALASPLHF.

This clonotype was seen at least ten times. The chain uses TRBV27 and TRBJ1-1; D ambiguous. V lost 8 bases, J lost 1 base, and 14 bases lay in between. Germline V gene lookup returns CDR1 MNHEY and CDR2 SMNVEV (reference sequence). There are 14 residues in the CDR3. The CDR3 region has the DNA TGTGCCAGCGGAAAGAGGGTCACGAACACTGAAGCTTTCTTT. Translating gives CASGKRVTNTEAFF.

This clonotype came up a few times. The chain links TRBV18 to TRBJ2-7, with D uncertain. Germline CDR1 reads KGHSH; CDR2 reads LQKENI. V was cut by 0 bases and J by 3 bases, with 9 bases left in between. The CDR3 runs to 14 residues. CDR3 amino acids: CASSPPTKFYEQYF. The CDR3 region has the DNA TGTGCCAGCTCACCACCTACCAAATTCTACGAGCAGTACTTC.

This clonotype was picked up a small number of times. V gene TRBV6-5 combines with J gene TRBJ1-5, with unresolved D. CDR1 MNHEY and CDR2 SVGAGI come from the germline V gene. The CDR3 sequence is 15 residues long. Trimming took 6 bases from V and 1 from J, leaving 13 bases between them. The CDR3 nucleotides read TGTGCCAGCAGCCCTCTTGATCGGAGCAATCAGCCCCAGCATTTT. This gives the protein CASSPLDRSNQPQHF.

This clonotype showed up just a few times. The chain recombines TRBV19 with TRBJ1-1; the D gene is possibly TRBD1 (5 bases). Trimming took 5 bases from V and 1 from J, leaving 17 bases between them. This CDR3 is built from 16 residues. Per germline, CDR1 LNHDA and CDR2 SQIVND (reference sequence). The CDR3 region has the DNA TGTGCCAGTAGTGCTCGAATGACAGTACGGAACACTGAAGCTTTCTTT. It is translated as CASSARMTVRNTEAFF.

Many counts were recorded for this clonotype. The CDR3 is CASSLNGGTSGRAFTQYF. The CDR3 region has the DNA TGTGCCAGCAGCTTAAACGGAGGGACTAGCGGGAGGGCCTTTACGCAGTATTTT. The rearrangement uses TRBV11-2 and TRBJ2-3; TRBD2 matches at 16 bases. V lost 2 bases to trimming and J lost 8 bases; unmatched junction nucleotides: 10. This CDR3 has 18 residues. Per the germline V gene, CDR1 is SGHAT and CDR2 is FQNNGV.

This clonotype was seen repeatedly, ten times or more. This chain joins TRBV15 and TRBJ2-6; D is unresolved. In germline, CDR1 is LNHNV, CDR2 YYDKDF (reference sequence). The CDR3 runs 15 residues. The V and J ends lost 2 bases and 0 bases respectively, with 5 bases between them. The CDR3 DNA sequence: TGTGCCACCAGCAGACTGAGCTCTGGGGCCAACGTCCTGACTTTC. The encoded protein is CATSRLSSGANVLTF.

This chain uses TRBV13 with TRBJ2-1; the D call may be TRBD1 or TRBD2 (6 bases each). The CDR3 sequence is 15 residues long. CDR1 and CDR2 from the germline V gene are PRHDT and FYEKMQ (reference sequence). V dropped 5 bases and J dropped 3 bases, with 14 bases sitting between them. The CDR3 sequence is CASSQGRGLYNEQFF. Written as DNA, the CDR3 is TGTGCCAGCAGCCAGGGGCGGGGACTCTACAATGAGCAGTTCTTC.

The gene calls are TRBV20-1 and TRBJ2-3, with D perhaps matching TRBD1 (6 bases). The V end lost 6 bases, the J end lost 5 bases, and 18 bases lay between the germline ends. There are 14 residues in the CDR3. Germline lookup yields CDR1 DFQATT and CDR2 SNEGSKA (reference sequence). CDR3 residues: CSAPLGEGGDTQYF. The CDR3 DNA is TGCAGTGCCCCATTGGGAGAAGGGGGAGATACGCAGTATTTT.

In this sample, this clonotype turned up many times. The chain joins TRBV29-1 to TRBJ2-7, with a weak D call TRBD2 (6 bases). The CDR3 is made up of 14 amino acids. Trimming took off 3 bases at V and 0 bases at J, with 12 bases between the two ends. CDR1 SQVTM and CDR2 ANQGSEA come from the germline V gene. The CDR3: CSVDAGPSSYEQYF. In DNA, the CDR3 is TGCAGCGTTGATGCGGGGCCGAGCTCCTACGAGCAGTACTTC.

This clonotype was seen repeatedly, ten times or more. Here the CDR3 reads CASRSSGMETQYF. In nucleotides, the CDR3 is TGTGCCAGCAGGTCGTCAGGCATGGAGACCCAGTACTTC. The genes are TRBV7-9 and TRBJ2-5; D gene uncertain. Looked up from germline, CDR1 is SEHNR and CDR2 is FQNEAQ (reference sequence). The V gene lost 6 bases and the J gene lost 5 bases, with 13 bases spanning the gap. There are 13 residues in the CDR3.

Regarding this clonotype: A much larger clone lies one base from this, so it may be a read error. The CDR3 does not end in the conserved phenylalanine or tryptophan, so this is likely a read error. The rearrangement joins TRBV7-9 to TRBJ2-1; a possible D gene is TRBD1 (6 bases). The CDR3 covers 14 residues. Trimming left V 6 bases short and J 9 bases short, with 18 bases between. Germline V CDR1 and CDR2: SEHNR, FQNEAQ (reference sequence). The CDR3 sequence: CASRRQETVSEQFS. CDR3 DNA sequence: TGTGCCAGCAGGAGACAGGAGACAGTTAGTGAGCAGTTCTCC.

The J gene is TRBJ1-1, the V gene TRBV20-1, with 7 bases matching TRBD1. Germline CDR1 and CDR2: DFQATT and SNEGSKA (reference sequence). V gave up 5 bases and J gave up 5 bases; unmatched junction bases: 20. The CDR3 is 17 amino acids. CDR3 coding DNA: TGCAGTGCTCCCTCAGTCGTTCCTACAGGGGAAGTAACTGAAGCTTTCTTT. Amino acids: CSAPSVVPTGEVTEAFF.

The chain joins TRBV5-5 to TRBJ2-3; 9 bases are a match to TRBD1. The CDR3 is 16 amino acids. In germline, CDR1 is SGHKS, CDR2 YYEKEE (reference sequence). After removal of 5 bases from V and 2 bases from J, the junction contained 9 bases not matched to a gene. The CDR3 loop is CASRRTGTGSTDTQYF. CDR3 DNA sequence: TGTGCCAGCAGACGGACCGGGACAGGGTCCACAGATACGCAGTATTTT.

This clonotype came up many times. The V and J genes are TRBV5-6 and TRBJ2-1, with 8 bases identical to TRBD2. Germline CDR1 and CDR2: SGHDT and YYEEEE. This CDR3 is built from 18 residues. The J segment lost 3 bases and the V segment lost 2 bases, leaving 13 bases of the junction unmatched. The CDR3 DNA reads as TGTGCCAGCAGCTTCGCCAGCGGGAGAATTGGGAACTACAATGAGCAGTTCTTC. This codes for CASSFASGRIGNYNEQFF.

The CDR3: CSVGDGSYEQYF. The CDR3, as DNA: TGCAGCGTTGGGGACGGCTCCTACGAGCAGTACTTC. V gene TRBV29-1 combines with J gene TRBJ2-7; D may be TRBD1 or TRBD2 (5 bases each). Germline V gene data show CDR1 as SQVTM and CDR2 as ANQGSEA. V lost 4 bases, J lost 0 bases, and 7 bases lay in between. The CDR3 consists of 12 residues.

This clonotype has at least ten counts. The chain combines TRBV29-1 with TRBJ2-4; perhaps TRBD2 as D (5 bases). The CDR3 runs 13 residues. V was clipped by 1 base and J by 3 bases, with 7 bases between them. CDR1 SQVTM and CDR2 ANQGSEA come from the germline V gene. The DNA of the CDR3 is TGCAGCGTTGAAGGACGGGACAAAAACATTCAGTACTTC. Protein product: CSVEGRDKNIQYF. Filled out from reference TRBV29-1 and TRBJ2-4, the complete variable domain reads SAVISQKPSRDICQRGTSLTIQCQVDSQVTMMFWYRQQPGQSLTLIATANQGSEATYESGFVIDKFPISRPNLTFSTLTVSNMSPEDSSIYLCSVEGRDKNIQYFGAGTRLSVL.

This clonotype was found many times. The chain uses TRBV9 and TRBJ2-7; D remains unclear. Germline CDR1 SGDLS, CDR2 YYNGEE. CDR3 length: 16 residues. The V and J ends lost 4 bases and 2 bases respectively, with 19 bases between them. Written as DNA, the CDR3 is TGTGCCAGCAGCCCCCAGGCCGGCACAACTACCTACGAGCAGTACTTC. Protein product: CASSPQAGTTTYEQYF.

This clonotype was detected many times. This chain's CDR3 is CASSRRGPDTQYF. The CDR3 nucleotides read TGTGCCAGCAGCCGGAGGGGTCCAGATACGCAGTATTTT. This sequence joins TRBV5-6 and TRBJ2-3; TRBD2 is a possible D gene (6 bases). The germline CDR1 and CDR2 sequences are SGHDT and YYEEEE. Trimming shortened V by 4 bases and J by 4 bases, and 10 bases separated the two germline ends. The CDR3 is 13 amino acids.